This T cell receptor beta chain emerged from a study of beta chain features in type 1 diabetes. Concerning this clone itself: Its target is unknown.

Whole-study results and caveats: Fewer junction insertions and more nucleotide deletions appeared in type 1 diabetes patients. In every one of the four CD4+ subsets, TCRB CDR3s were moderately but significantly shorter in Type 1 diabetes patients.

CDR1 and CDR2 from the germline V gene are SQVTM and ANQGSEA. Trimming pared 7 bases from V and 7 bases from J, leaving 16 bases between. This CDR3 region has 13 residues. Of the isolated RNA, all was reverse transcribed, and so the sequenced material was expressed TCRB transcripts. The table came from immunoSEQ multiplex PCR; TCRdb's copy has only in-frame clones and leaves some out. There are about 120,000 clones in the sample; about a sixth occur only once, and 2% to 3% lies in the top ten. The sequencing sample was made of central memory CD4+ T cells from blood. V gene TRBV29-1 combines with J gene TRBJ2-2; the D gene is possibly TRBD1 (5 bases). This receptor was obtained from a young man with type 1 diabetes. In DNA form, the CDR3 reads TGCAGCGCCCCCAGGGCAGCAGGCGGGGAGCTGTTTTTT. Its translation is CSAPRAAGGELFF.